This T cell receptor beta chain was identified during a study of blood T cell repertoires in COVID-19. The ends lost 3 bases at V and 2 bases at J; junction bases unmatched: 7. CDR1 SGHRS and CDR2 YFSETQ come from the germline V gene. The CDR3 runs 15 residues. A few counts support this clone. Profiled with immunoSEQ multiplex PCR; TCRdb holds only in-frame clones, not every one. The sample lists about 280,000 clones, roughly 88% occurring once. The receptor was derived from a man aged 18 to 30 with active or convalescent COVID-19. The V gene is TRBV5-1, the J gene TRBJ1-2; 7 bases match TRBD1. The sample consisted of peripheral blood. As DNA, the CDR3 is TGCGCCAGCAGCTACTCCGGGACAGCGAACTATGGCTACACCTTC. The encoded protein is CASSYSGTANYGYTF.